This T cell receptor beta chain is from a study of TIL therapy for anti-PD-1-resistant metastatic lung cancer. Overall study context: A few tumors were EGFR-mutant and two were ALK-rearranged. Median tumor mutation burden was under 1.6 mutations per megabase.

The CDR3 covers 14 residues. The V and J ends lost 4 bases and 7 bases respectively, with 14 bases between them. Germline lookup yields CDR1 LGHDT and CDR2 YNNKEL (reference sequence). The immunoSEQ assay was v3. Libraries were sequenced to 1.5 million to 2 million read pairs (survey) or roughly 4.5-6.5 million (deep). Clones were sequenced by immunoSEQ multiplex PCR, and TCRdb holds only the in-frame ones, with some missing. The sample has approximately 95,000 clones; 55% to 75% are singletons. This clone appeared a few times. The sample's time point: pre-treatment sample, taken before nivolumab and TIL therapy. Most excised metastases sampled were pleural nodules or supraclavicular lymph nodes.

The sequence derives from a person between 25 and 80 years old with non-small cell lung cancer. The V gene is TRBV3-1 (or the pseudogene TRBV3-2), the J gene TRBJ1-5; TRBD1 might be the D (5 bases). The sample in question was tumor tissue, obtained at baseline. CDR3: CASSPRRGGQPQHF. The CDR3 DNA reads TGTGCCAGCAGCCCACGTCGGGGGGGACAGCCCCAGCATTTT.